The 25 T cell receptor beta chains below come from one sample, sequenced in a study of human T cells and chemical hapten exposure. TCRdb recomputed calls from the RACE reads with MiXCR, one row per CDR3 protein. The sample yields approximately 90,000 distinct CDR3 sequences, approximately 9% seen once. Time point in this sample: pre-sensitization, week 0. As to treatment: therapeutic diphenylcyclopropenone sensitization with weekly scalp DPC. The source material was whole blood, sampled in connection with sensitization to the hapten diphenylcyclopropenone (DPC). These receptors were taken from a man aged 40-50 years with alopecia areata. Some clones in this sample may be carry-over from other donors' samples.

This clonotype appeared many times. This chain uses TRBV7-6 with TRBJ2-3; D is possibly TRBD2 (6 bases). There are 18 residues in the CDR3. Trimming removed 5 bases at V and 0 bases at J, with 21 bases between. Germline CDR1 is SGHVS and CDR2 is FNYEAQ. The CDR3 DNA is TGTGCCAGCAGCACCGGGGGATTCGGGGGTCCAAGCACAGATACGCAGTATTTT. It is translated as CASSTGGFGGPSTDTQYF.

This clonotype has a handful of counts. In DNA form, the CDR3 reads TGCAGTGCTAGTGACGACAGAAACGAGCAGTACTTC. This translates into CSASDDRNEQYF. This rearrangement joins TRBV20-1 to TRBJ2-7, with D maybe TRBD1 (5 bases). V lost 3 bases and J lost 5, with 11 bases in between. The CDR3 runs to 12 residues. In germline, CDR1 is DFQATT, CDR2 SNEGSKA (reference sequence).

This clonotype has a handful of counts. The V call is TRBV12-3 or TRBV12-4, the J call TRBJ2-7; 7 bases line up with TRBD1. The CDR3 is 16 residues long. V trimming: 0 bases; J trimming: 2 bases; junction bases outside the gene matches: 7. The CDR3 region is CASSLAQTGAAYEQYF. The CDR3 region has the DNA TGTGCCAGCAGTTTAGCCCAAACAGGGGCAGCCTACGAGCAGTACTTC.

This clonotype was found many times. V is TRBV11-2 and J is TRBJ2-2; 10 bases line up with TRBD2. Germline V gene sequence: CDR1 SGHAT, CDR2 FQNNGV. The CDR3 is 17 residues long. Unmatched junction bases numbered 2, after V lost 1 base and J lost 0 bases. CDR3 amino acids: CASSLVTSGANTGELFF. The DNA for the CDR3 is TGTGCCAGCAGCTTAGTCACTAGCGGGGCGAACACCGGGGAGCTGTTTTTT. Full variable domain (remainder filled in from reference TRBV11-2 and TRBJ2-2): EAGVAQSPRYKIIEKRQSVAFWCNPISGHATLYWYQQILGQGPKLLIQFQNNGVVDDSQLPKDRFSAERLKGVDSTLKIQPAKLEDSAVYLCASSLVTSGANTGELFFGEGSRLTVL.

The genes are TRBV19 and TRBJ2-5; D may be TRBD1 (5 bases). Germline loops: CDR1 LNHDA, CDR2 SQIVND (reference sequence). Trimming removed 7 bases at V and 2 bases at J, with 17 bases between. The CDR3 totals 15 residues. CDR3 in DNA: TGTGCCAGTACCCAGGGAAACGGAGTACAAGAGACCCAGTACTTC. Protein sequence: CASTQGNGVQETQYF.

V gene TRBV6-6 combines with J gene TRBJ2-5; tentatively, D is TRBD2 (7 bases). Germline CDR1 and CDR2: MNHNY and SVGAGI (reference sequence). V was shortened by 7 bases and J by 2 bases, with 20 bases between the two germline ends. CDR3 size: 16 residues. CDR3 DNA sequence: TGTGCCAGCACCGAAGATCTAGGGGGGGTGCAAGAGACCCAGTACTTC. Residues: CASTEDLGGVQETQYF.

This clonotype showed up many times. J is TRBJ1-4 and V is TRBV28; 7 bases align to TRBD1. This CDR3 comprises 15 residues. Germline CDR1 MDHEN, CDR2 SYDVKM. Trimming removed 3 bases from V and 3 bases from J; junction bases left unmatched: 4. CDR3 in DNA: TGTGCCAGCAGTTTTTTGGGGACAGCTAATGAAAAACTGTTTTTT. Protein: CASSFLGTANEKLFF.

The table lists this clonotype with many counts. CDR3 sequence (DNA): TGCAGCGTTATCGGGGTTGTTGGGACCGGGGAGCTGTTTTTT. This sequence encodes CSVIGVVGTGELFF. The chain joins TRBV29-1 to TRBJ2-2, with D perhaps matching TRBD2 (5 bases). This CDR3 region has 14 residues. Trimming took 5 bases from V and 5 from J, leaving 15 bases between them. From germline, CDR1 is SQVTM and CDR2 ANQGSEA.

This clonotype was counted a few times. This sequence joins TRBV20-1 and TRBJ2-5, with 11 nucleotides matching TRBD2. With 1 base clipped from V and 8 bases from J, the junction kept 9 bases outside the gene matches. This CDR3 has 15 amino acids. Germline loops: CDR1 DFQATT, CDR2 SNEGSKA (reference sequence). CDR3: CSARGTSLAGGTQYF. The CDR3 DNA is TGCAGTGCTAGAGGGACCTCTCTAGCGGGGGGTACCCAGTACTTC.

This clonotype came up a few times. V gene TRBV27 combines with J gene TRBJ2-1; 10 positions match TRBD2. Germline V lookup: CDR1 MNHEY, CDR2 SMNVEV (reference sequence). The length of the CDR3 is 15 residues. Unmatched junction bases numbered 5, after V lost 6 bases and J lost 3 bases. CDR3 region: CASRTAGGVYNEQFF. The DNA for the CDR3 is TGTGCCAGCAGGACAGCGGGAGGGGTCTACAATGAGCAGTTCTTC.

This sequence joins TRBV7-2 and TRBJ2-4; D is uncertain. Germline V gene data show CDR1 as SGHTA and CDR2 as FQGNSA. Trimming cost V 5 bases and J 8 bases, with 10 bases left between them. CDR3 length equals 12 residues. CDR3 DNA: TGTGCCAGCAGCGGGTTCTTGGACATTCAGTACTTC. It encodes CASSGFLDIQYF. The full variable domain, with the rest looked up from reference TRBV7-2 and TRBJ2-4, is GAGVSQSPSNKVTEKGKDVELRCDPISGHTALYWYRQSLGQGLEFLIYFQGNSAPDKSGLPSDRFSAERTGGSVSTLTIQRTQQEDSAVYLCASSGFLDIQYFGAGTRLSVL.

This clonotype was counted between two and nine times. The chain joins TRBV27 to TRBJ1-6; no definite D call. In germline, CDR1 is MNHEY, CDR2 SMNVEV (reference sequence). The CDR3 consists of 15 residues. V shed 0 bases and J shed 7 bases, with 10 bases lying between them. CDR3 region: CASSLSRDLNSPLHF. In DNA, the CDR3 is TGTGCCAGCAGTTTATCCCGGGATCTAAATTCACCCCTCCACTTT.

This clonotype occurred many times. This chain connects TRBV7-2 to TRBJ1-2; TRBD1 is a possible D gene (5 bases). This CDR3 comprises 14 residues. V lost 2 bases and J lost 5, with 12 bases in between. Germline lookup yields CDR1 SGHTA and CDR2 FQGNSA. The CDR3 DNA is TGTGCCAGCAGCTTAAGCGAGGGGAGTTATGGCTACACCTTC. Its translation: CASSLSEGSYGYTF.

The CDR3 bases are TGTGCCAGCAGCCTGAGACAGGAACCTAATGAAAAACTGTTTTTT. It yields the protein CASSLRQEPNEKLFF. The V and J genes are TRBV7-2 and TRBJ1-4; perhaps TRBD1 as D (6 bases). The germline V gene encodes CDR1 SGHTA and CDR2 FQGNSA. V was cut by 5 bases and J by 3 bases, with 13 bases left in between. This CDR3 is built from 15 residues.

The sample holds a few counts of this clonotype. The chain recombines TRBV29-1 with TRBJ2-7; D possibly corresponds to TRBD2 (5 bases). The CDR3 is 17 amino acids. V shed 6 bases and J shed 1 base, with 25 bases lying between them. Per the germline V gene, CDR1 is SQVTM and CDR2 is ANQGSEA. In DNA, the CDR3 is TGCAGCGTGGGCACAAGTTGGACGGACTTAGTATCCTACGAGCAGTACGTC. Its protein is CSVGTSWTDLVSYEQYV.

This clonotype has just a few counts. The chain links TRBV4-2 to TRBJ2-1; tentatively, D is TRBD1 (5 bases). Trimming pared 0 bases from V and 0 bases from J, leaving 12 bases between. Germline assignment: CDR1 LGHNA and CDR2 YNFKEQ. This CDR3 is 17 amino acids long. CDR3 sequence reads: CASSQDATVHSYNEQFF. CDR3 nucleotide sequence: TGTGCCAGCAGCCAAGATGCGACAGTCCACTCCTACAATGAGCAGTTCTTC.

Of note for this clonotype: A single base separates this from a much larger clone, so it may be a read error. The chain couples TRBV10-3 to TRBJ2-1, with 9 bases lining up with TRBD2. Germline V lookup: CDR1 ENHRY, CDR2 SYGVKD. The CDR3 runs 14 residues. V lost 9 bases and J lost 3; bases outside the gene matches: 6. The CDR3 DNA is TGTGCCATTGGTAGGCGGGGGGGCTACAATGAGCAGTTCTTC. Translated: CAIGRRGGYNEQFF.

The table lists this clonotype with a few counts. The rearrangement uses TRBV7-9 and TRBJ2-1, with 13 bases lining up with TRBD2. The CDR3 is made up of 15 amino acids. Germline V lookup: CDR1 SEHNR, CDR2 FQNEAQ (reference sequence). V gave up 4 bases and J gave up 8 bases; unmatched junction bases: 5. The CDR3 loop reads CASSSGLAGEDEQFF. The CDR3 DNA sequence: TGTGCCAGCAGCTCTGGACTAGCGGGAGAGGATGAGCAGTTCTTC.

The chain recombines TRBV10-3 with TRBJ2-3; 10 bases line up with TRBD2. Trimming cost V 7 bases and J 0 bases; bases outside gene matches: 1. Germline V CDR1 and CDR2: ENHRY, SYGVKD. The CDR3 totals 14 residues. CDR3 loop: CAIKREGSTDTQYF. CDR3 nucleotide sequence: TGTGCCATCAAGCGGGAGGGGAGCACAGATACGCAGTATTTT.

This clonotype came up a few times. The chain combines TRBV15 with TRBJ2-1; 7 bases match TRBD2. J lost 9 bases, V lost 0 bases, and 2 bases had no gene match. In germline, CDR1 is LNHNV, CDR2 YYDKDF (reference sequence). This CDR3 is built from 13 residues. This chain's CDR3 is CATSRDREGEQFF. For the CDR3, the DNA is TGTGCCACCAGCAGAGATAGGGAGGGTGAGCAGTTCTTC.

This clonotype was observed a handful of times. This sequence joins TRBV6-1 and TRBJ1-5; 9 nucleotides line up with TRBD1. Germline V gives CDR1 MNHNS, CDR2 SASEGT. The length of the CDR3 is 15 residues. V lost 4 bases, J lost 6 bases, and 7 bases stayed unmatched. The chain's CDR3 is CASSGTGGGGQPQHF. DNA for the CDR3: TGTGCCAGCAGTGGTACAGGGGGCGGAGGTCAGCCCCAGCATTTT.

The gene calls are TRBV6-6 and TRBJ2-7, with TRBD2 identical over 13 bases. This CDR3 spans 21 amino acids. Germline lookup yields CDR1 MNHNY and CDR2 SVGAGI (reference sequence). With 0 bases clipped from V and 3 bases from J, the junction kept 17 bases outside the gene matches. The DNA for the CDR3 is TGTGCCAGCAGTTACTCGGCGCCCCCGGGGACTAGCGGGACCGCCTACTACGAGCAGTACGTC. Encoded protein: CASSYSAPPGTSGTAYYEQYV.

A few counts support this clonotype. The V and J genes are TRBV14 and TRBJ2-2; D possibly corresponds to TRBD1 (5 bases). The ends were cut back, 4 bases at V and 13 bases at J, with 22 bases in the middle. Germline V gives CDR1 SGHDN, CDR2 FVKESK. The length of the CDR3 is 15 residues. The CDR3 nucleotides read TGTGCCAGCAGCCCCGTAAATCCAGGACATTTGAGGCTGTTTTTT. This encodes CASSPVNPGHLRLFF.

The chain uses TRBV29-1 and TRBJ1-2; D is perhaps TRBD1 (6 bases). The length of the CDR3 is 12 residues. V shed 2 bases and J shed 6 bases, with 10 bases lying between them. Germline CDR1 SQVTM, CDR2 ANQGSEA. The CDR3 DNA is TGCAGCGTTGAAAGGACAGACGATGGCTACACCTTC. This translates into CSVERTDDGYTF. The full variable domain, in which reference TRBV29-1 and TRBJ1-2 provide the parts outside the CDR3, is SAVISQKPSRDICQRGTSLTIQCQVDSQVTMMFWYRQQPGQSLTLIATANQGSEATYESGFVIDKFPISRPNLTFSTLTVSNMSPEDSSIYLCSVERTDDGYTFGSGTRLTVV.

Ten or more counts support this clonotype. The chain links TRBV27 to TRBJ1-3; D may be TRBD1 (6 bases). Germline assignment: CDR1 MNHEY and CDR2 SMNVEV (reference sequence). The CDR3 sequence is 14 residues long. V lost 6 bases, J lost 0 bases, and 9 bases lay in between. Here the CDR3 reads CASSRTDSGNTIYF. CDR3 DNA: TGTGCCAGCAGCCGGACAGACTCTGGAAACACCATATATTTT.